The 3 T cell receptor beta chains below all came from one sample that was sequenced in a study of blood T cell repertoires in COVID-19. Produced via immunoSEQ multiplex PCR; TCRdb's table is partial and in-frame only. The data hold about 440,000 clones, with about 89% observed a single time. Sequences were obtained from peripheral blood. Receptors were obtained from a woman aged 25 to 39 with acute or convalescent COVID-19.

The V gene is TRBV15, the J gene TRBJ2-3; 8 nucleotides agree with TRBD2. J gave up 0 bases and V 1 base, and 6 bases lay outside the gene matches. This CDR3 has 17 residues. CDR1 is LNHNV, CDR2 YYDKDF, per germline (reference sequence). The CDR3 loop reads CATSRGWVAGSTDTQYF. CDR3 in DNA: TGTGCCACCAGCAGAGGGTGGGTAGCGGGGAGCACAGATACGCAGTATTTT.

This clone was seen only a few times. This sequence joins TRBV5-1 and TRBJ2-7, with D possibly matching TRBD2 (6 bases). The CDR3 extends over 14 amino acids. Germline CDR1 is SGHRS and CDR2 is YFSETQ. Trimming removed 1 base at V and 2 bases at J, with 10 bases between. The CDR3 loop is CASSLMEGTYEQYF. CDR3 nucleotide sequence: TGCGCCAGCAGCTTGATGGAGGGAACCTACGAGCAGTACTTC.

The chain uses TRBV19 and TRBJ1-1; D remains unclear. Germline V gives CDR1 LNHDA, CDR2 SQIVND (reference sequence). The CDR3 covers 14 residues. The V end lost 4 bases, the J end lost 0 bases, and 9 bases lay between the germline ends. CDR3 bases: TGTGCCAGTAGTACTCCTAATATGAACACTGAAGCTTTCTTT. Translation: CASSTPNMNTEAFF.